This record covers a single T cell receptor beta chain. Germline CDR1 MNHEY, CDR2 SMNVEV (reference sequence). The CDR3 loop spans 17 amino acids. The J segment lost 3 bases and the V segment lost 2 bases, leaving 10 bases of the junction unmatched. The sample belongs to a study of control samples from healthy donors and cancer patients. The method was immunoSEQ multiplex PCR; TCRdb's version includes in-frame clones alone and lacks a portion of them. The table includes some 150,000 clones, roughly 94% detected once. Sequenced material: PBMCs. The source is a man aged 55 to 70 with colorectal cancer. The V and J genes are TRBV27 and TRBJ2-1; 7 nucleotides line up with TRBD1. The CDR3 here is CASSLSLGTGVYNEQFF. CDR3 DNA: TGTGCCAGCAGTTTAAGTCTAGGAACAGGGGTCTACAATGAGCAGTTCTTC.